The sequence of this T cell receptor beta chain was determined in a study of blood T cells in healthy people across ages. General study results and limits: Whereas aged donors had fewer naive CD4+ cells, long-lived donors had more of them and higher diversity.

Germline CDR1 MDHEN, CDR2 SYDVKM. V lost 2 bases, J lost 5 bases, and 15 bases lay in between. This CDR3 is 16 amino acids long. In regard to this clonotype: The antigen remains undetermined.

It was with a sample-barcoded 5' primer and a J-beta primer mix that a second PCR of about 6 to 11 cycles was run. One entry per CDR3 protein, called by TCRdb with MiXCR from the 5' RACE reads. The profile shows just over 1 million distinct CDR3 sequences, 35% to 55% of them singletons. Healthy Caucasian individuals from Russia aged about 6 to 90 served as donors. Each sample gave at least 6.5 million isolated PBMCs. This receptor was identified in a woman aged 55-70 years in good health. The specimen was blood. The chain recombines TRBV28 with TRBJ1-4, with a possible D match to TRBD1 (5 bases). The CDR3 region has the DNA TGTGCCAGCAGTTTAAGGGGAGACAGAACCAATGAAAAACTGTTTTTT. It encodes CASSLRGDRTNEKLFF.